The clone carrying this TCR beta chain was seen a few times. The target antigen is unknown. TCRdb re-derived calls from the 5' RACE reads in MiXCR, one entry per CDR3 protein. The repertoire consists of about 360,000 distinct CDR3 sequences, with approximately 20% occurring once and the leading ten covering roughly 13%. This entry is derived from a study of CD8 T cells in ankylosing spondylitis. Notes on the study in general: Reportedly, disease-linked clones are significantly enriched in ankylosing spondylitis patients' matched synovial fluid. As for the disease-linked clones, they showed a CD8+ phenotype and occurred at relatively low frequencies in peripheral blood.

The CDR3 is made up of 15 amino acids. The germline V gene encodes CDR1 DFQATT and CDR2 SNEGSKA (reference sequence). V lost 1 base and J lost 0, with 10 bases in between. This TCR was sampled from a male donor with ankylosing spondylitis or in good health (not recorded which). The specimen sequenced was blood, either unsorted or a sorted T cell fraction (not recorded which). V usage is TRBV20-1 and J usage is TRBJ2-1; no clear D. For the CDR3, the DNA is TGCAGTGCTAGAGCTTTAGCTGACTCCTACAATGAGCAGTTCTTC. This codes for CSARALADSYNEQFF.